A single sample is the source of the 18 T cell receptor beta chains below, sequenced in a study of T-cell memory formation after mild COVID-19. TCRdb ran MiXCR on the 5' RACE reads and lists one entry per CDR3 protein. The data show 450,000 to 650,000 distinct CDR3 sequences, 20% seen once. Sequenced: PBMCs or a T cell subset sorted from them (not recorded which). Every receptor here comes from an adult woman who had mild COVID-19 (a few samples of this study predate the infection). Cell type and time point are not known.

V is TRBV2 and J is TRBJ2-7; 8 nucleotides agree with TRBD1. The germline CDR1 and CDR2 sequences are SNHLY and FYNNEI. With V trimmed by 2 bases and J by 3 bases, 9 bases remained unmatched. This CDR3 has 16 amino acids. The CDR3 is CASSEKGTTGGYEQYF. The CDR3, as DNA: TGTGCCAGCAGTGAAAAGGGAACCACAGGGGGCTACGAGCAGTACTTC.

This clonotype has just a few counts. The chain has TRBV20-1 and TRBJ2-7, with 11 nucleotides matching TRBD2. This CDR3 is 13 amino acids long. V shed 6 bases and J 3 bases; nucleotides not matched to a gene: 4. Germline lookup yields CDR1 DFQATT and CDR2 SNEGSKA (reference sequence). The CDR3 loop reads CSAGTSGVYEQYF. CDR3 sequence (DNA): TGCAGTGCCGGGACTAGCGGAGTCTACGAGCAGTACTTC.

Turning to this clonotype: One end of the junction is discordant with germline, which a read error may explain. The V gene is TRBV12-3 or TRBV12-4, the J gene TRBJ2-7, with 8 nucleotides matching TRBD2. The length of the CDR3 is 11 residues. CDR3 in amino acids: CASSLGLAPIF. CDR3 DNA: TGTGCCAGCAGCCTTGGACTAGCACCCATCTTC.

This clonotype came up a few times. The chain couples TRBV27 to TRBJ2-6; D remains ambiguous. This CDR3 has 16 amino acids. V was cut by 0 bases and J by 0 bases, with 6 bases left in between. Germline V CDR1 and CDR2: MNHEY, SMNVEV (reference sequence). The CDR3 is CASSLSASSGANVLTF. In nucleotides, the CDR3 is TGTGCCAGCAGTTTATCTGCGAGCTCTGGGGCCAACGTCCTGACTTTC.

This clonotype was detected a few times. V is TRBV6-6 and J is TRBJ2-6, with D perhaps TRBD2 (5 bases). The CDR3 is 18 amino acids. The V end lost 0 bases, the J end lost 0 bases, and 12 bases lay between the germline ends. Per germline, CDR1 MNHNY and CDR2 SVGAGI (reference sequence). CDR3 amino acids: CASSYSGGRGSGANVLTF. The CDR3 DNA follows: TGTGCCAGCAGTTACTCAGGCGGACGGGGCTCTGGGGCCAACGTCCTGACTTTC.

This clonotype occurred a few times. The chain combines TRBV28 with TRBJ1-1; D unresolved. Germline-derived CDR1 and CDR2 are MDHEN and SYDVKM. The CDR3 contains 11 residues. V lost 6 bases and J lost 8, with 10 bases in between. In DNA, the CDR3 is TGTGCCAGCAGCTCCAGGCAAGAAGCTTTCTTT. Translating gives CASSSRQEAFF. Looking up the rest from reference TRBV28 and TRBJ1-1 gives the full variable domain: DVKVTQSSRYLVKRTGEKVFLECVQDMDHENMFWYRQDPGLGLRLIYFSYDVKMKEKGDIPEGYSVSREKKERFSLILESASTNQTSMYLCASSSRQEAFFGQGTRLTVV.

This clonotype showed up just a few times. The rearrangement joins TRBV4-2 to TRBJ2-5; maybe TRBD1 (6 bases). The CDR3 has 18 residues. The germline V gene has CDR1 LGHNA and CDR2 YNFKEQ. With 0 bases removed from V and 5 bases from J, the gap between germline ends came to 22 bases. The CDR3 sequence is CASSQDLGQGHRSETQYF. CDR3 sequence (DNA): TGTGCCAGCAGCCAAGATCTGGGCCAGGGGCACCGGTCCGAGACCCAGTACTTC.

In its sample, this clonotype was seen a few times. V gene TRBV3-1 combines with J gene TRBJ2-7; 7 bases align to TRBD2. Trimming at V came to 0 bases and at J to 2 bases, leaving 4 bases not matched to a gene. The length of the CDR3 is 15 residues. CDR1 is LGHDT and CDR2 is YNNKEL in the germline V gene (reference sequence). The CDR3 DNA sequence: TGTGCCAGCAGCCAAGATCAAGCGGGGCCCTACGAGCAGTACTTC. It is translated as CASSQDQAGPYEQYF.

The CDR3 loop is CASSAFYEQYF. The CDR3 bases are TGTGCCAGCAGTGCGTTTTACGAGCAGTACTTC. The chain joins TRBV6-2 or TRBV6-3 to TRBJ2-7; D uncertain. Germline CDR1 is MNHEY and CDR2 is SVGEGT. The CDR3 extends over 11 amino acids. Trimming removed 5 bases from V and 4 bases from J, with 6 bases in between.

This clonotype was detected only a few times. The chain joins TRBV5-1 to TRBJ2-3; tentatively, D is TRBD2 (6 bases). The CDR3 consists of 13 residues. The germline V gene has CDR1 SGHRS and CDR2 YFSETQ. Trimming left V 3 bases short and J 5 bases short, with 10 bases between. CDR3 loop: CASSSGLQDTQYF. The CDR3 DNA sequence: TGCGCCAGCAGCTCGGGACTTCAAGATACGCAGTATTTT.

This clonotype was observed a handful of times. The J gene is TRBJ1-5, the V gene TRBV4-3; D uncertain. V lost 3 bases to trimming and J lost 0 bases, with 9 bases between them. The CDR3 covers 15 residues. Germline CDR1 and CDR2: LGHNA and YSLEER. CDR3 bases: TGCGCCAGCAGCCAGTCCGGGCTTAGCAATCAGCCCCAGCATTTT. Translating it yields CASSQSGLSNQPQHF.

The rearrangement links TRBV29-1 to TRBJ2-7; 7 nucleotides line up with TRBD1. The CDR3 is 13 residues long. V gave up 7 bases and J gave up 3 bases; unmatched junction bases: 9. Germline CDR1 reads SQVTM; CDR2 reads ANQGSEA. The CDR3, as DNA: TGCAGCGCTAGATCGGACAGGAACTACGAGCAGTACTTC. Its translation: CSARSDRNYEQYF.

This clonotype was observed a handful of times. This chain uses TRBV7-4 with TRBJ1-1; 7 bases agree with TRBD1. The CDR3 totals 17 residues. With 3 bases clipped from V and 3 bases from J, the junction kept 13 bases outside the gene matches. Germline CDR1 SGHVT, CDR2 SQSDAQ. Here the CDR3 reads CASSFFYRGRWDTEAFF. CDR3 coding DNA: TGTGCCAGCAGCTTCTTCTATAGGGGGCGATGGGACACTGAAGCTTTCTTT.

This clonotype was seen a few times. The chain carries TRBV5-1 and TRBJ1-4; D is perhaps TRBD1 (6 bases). This CDR3 has 12 amino acids. V was cut by 0 bases and J by 14 bases, with 11 bases left in between. CDR1 and CDR2 (germline): SGHRS, YFSETQ. This CDR3 reads CASSLEQGRLFF. DNA of the CDR3: TGCGCCAGCAGCTTGGAACAGGGACGGCTGTTTTTT.

V is TRBV20-1 and J is TRBJ1-5; 9 nucleotides match TRBD1. CDR1 and CDR2 (germline): DFQATT, SNEGSKA (reference sequence). This CDR3 has 12 amino acids. After removal of 6 bases from V and 6 bases from J, the junction contained 3 bases not matched to a gene. Here the CDR3 reads CSAPDRGQPQHF. The CDR3 DNA is TGCAGTGCACCGGACAGGGGTCAGCCCCAGCATTTT.

The rearrangement links TRBV12-3 or TRBV12-4 to TRBJ2-2; D not certain. V shed 2 bases and J shed 1 base, with 14 bases lying between them. The CDR3 extends over 17 amino acids. CDR3 loop: CASSLRFGRRNTGELFF. CDR3 DNA: TGTGCCAGCAGTTTAAGATTCGGGCGGAGGAACACCGGGGAGCTGTTTTTT.

This clonotype has only a few counts. The chain is built from TRBV12-3 or TRBV12-4 and TRBJ2-1; 8 nucleotides match TRBD2. J gave up 8 bases and V 5 bases, and 11 bases lay outside the gene matches. This CDR3 spans 15 amino acids. The CDR3 spells CASSAAGGAGDEQFF. The CDR3 region has the DNA TGTGCCAGCAGTGCCGCCGGGGGGGCCGGCGATGAGCAGTTCTTC.

This chain joins TRBV24-1 and TRBJ2-3; TRBD1 matches 9 bases. This CDR3 spans 18 amino acids. Losses at the gene ends were 2 bases for V and 4 bases for J; bases not matched to a gene: 12. The germline V gene has CDR1 KGHDR and CDR2 SFDVKD. This chain's CDR3 is CATSDSRPWDRASDTQYF. The DNA of the CDR3 is TGTGCCACCAGTGATTCGCGTCCATGGGACAGGGCTTCAGATACGCAGTATTTT.